This T cell receptor beta chain was found in a study of technical replicates of blood from a handful of donors. Germline lookup yields CDR1 LGHNA and CDR2 YSLEER. Trimming at V came to 0 bases and at J to 9 bases, leaving 8 bases not matched to a gene. CDR3 length equals 15 residues. The data were produced by immunoSEQ multiplex PCR, yet TCRdb's version contains in-frame clones alone and is incomplete. The sample contains about 44,000 clones, around 96% of which appear only once. The chain combines TRBV4-3 with TRBJ2-1; 7 positions agree with TRBD1. The material sequenced was T cells isolated from PBMCs. This clonotype was sampled from a human donor in good health. The CDR3 region is CASSQDYGTAGEQFF. The CDR3 nucleotides are TGCGCCAGCAGCCAAGATTACGGGACAGCTGGTGAGCAGTTCTTC.